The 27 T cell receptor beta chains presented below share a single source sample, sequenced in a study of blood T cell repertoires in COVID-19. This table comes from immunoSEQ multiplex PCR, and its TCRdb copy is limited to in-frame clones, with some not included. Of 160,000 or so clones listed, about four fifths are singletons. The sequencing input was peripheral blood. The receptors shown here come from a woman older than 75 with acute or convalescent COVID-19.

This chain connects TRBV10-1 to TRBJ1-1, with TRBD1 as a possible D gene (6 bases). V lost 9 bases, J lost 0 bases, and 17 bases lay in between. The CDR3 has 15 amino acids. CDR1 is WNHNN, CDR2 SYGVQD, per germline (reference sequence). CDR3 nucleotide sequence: TGCGCCAGTCGGCCGGGAGGGGGAATGAACACTGAAGCTTTCTTT. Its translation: CASRPGGGMNTEAFF.

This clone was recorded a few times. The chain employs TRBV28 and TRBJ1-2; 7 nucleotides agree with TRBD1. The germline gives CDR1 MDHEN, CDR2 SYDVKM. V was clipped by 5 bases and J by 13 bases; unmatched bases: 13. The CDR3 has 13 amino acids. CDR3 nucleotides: TGTGCCAGCAGTCCTCCGGGACAGAGAGTTATCACCTTC. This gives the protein CASSPPGQRVITF.

The CDR3 is CASSLQPGLVPNEQFF. CDR3 coding DNA: TGTGCCAGCAGTCTTCAACCGGGACTAGTCCCCAATGAGCAGTTCTTC. This chain uses TRBV6-4 with TRBJ2-1, with 8 positions matching TRBD2. Per the germline V gene, CDR1 is MRHNA and CDR2 is SNTAGT. This CDR3 region has 16 residues. Trimming removed 5 bases from V and 6 bases from J; junction bases left unmatched: 12.

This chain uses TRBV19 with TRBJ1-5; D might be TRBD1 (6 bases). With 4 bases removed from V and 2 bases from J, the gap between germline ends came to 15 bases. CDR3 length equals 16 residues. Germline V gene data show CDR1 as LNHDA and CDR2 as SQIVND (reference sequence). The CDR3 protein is CASSKGQQGGNQPQHF. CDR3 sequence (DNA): TGTGCCAGTAGTAAGGGGCAACAGGGCGGCAATCAGCCCCAGCATTTT.

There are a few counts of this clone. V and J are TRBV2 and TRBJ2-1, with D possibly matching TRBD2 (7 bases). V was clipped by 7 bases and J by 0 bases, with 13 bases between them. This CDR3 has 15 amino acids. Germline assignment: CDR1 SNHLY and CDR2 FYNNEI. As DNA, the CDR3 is TGTGCCAGCAAAAGGGGGGGCCCCTCCTACAATGAGCAGTTCTTC. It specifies CASKRGGPSYNEQFF. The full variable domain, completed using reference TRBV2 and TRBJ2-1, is EPEVTQTPSHQVTQMGQEVILRCVPISNHLYFYWYRQILGQKVEFLVSFYNNEISEKSEIFDDQFSVERPDGSNFTLKIRSTKLEDSAMYFCASKRGGPSYNEQFFGPGTRLTVL.

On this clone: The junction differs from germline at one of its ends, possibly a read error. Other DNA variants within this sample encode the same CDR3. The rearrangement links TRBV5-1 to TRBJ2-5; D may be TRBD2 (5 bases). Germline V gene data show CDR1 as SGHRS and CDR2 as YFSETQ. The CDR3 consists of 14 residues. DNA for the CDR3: TGTGCCAGCAGCTTGGACGGGAATCAAGAGACCCAGTACTTC. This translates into CASSLDGNQETQYF.

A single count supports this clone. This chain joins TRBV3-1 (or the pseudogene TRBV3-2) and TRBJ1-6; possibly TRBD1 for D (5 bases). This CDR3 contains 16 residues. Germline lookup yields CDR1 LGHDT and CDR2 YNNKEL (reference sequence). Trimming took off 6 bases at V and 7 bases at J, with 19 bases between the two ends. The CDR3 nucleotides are TGTGCCAGCAGAGGGGTGGGATTTTTGAGCAATTCACCCCTCCACTTT. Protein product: CASRGVGFLSNSPLHF.

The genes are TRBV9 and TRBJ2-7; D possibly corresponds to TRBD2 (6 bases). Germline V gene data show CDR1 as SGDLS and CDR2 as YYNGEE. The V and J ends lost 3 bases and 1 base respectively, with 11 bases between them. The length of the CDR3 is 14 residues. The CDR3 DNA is TGTGCCAGCAGCGCGGGGGAGGCTTCCTACGAGCAGTACTTC. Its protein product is CASSAGEASYEQYF.

The CDR3 loop reads CASSYQGENIQYF. The CDR3 DNA sequence: TGTGCCAGCAGTTATCAGGGGGAAAACATTCAGTACTTC. The genes are TRBV12-3 or TRBV12-4 and TRBJ2-4, with 7 nucleotides matching TRBD1. Trimming cost V 4 bases and J 5 bases; bases outside gene matches: 2. The CDR3 runs to 13 residues.

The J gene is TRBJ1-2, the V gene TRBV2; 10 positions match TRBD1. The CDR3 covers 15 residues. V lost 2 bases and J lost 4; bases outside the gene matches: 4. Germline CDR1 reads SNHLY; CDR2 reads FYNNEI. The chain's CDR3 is CASSEQDRGFYGYTF. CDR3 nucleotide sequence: TGTGCCAGCAGTGAACAGGACAGGGGGTTCTATGGCTACACCTTC.

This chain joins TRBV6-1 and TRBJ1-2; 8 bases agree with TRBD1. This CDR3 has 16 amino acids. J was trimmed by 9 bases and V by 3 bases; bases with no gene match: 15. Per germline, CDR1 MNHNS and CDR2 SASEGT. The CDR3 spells CASSDYGTGTYVSYTF. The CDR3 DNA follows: TGTGCCAGCAGTGACTACGGGACAGGAACCTATGTGAGCTACACCTTC.

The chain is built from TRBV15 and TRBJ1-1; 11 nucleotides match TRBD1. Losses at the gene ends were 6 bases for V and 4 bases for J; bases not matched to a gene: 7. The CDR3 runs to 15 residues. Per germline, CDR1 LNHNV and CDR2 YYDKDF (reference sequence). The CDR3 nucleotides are TGTGCCACCAGTCGGACAGGGGGCTGGGGCACTGAAGCTTTCTTT. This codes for CATSRTGGWGTEAFF.

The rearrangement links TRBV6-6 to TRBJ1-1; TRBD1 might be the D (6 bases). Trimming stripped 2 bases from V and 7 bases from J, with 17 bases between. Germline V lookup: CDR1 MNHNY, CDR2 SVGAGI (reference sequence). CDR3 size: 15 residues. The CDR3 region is CASSYRTGTLNEAFF. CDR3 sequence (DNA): TGTGCCAGCAGTTACCGTACCGGGACACTAAATGAAGCTTTCTTT.

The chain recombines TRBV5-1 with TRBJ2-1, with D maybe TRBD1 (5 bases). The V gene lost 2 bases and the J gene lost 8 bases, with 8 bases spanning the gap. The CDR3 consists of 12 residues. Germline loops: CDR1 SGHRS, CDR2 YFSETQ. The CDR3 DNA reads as TGCGCCAGCAGCTTTCAGGGTGATGAGCAGTTCTTC. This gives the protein CASSFQGDEQFF.

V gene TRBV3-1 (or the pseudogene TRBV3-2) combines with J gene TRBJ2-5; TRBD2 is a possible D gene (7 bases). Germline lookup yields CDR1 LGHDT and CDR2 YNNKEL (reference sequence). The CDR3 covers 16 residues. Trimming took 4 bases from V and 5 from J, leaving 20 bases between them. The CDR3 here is CASSPFGRGPSETQYF. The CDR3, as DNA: TGTGCCAGCAGCCCCTTCGGGCGGGGGCCCTCGGAGACCCAGTACTTC.

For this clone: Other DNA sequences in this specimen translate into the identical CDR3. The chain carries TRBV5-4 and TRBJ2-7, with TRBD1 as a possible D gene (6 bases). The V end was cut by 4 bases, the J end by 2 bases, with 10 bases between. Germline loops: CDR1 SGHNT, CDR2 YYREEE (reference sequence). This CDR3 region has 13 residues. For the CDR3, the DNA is TGTGCCAGCAGCCCGGGACATACCTACGAGCAGTACTTC. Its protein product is CASSPGHTYEQYF. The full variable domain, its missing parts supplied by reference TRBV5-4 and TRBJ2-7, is ETGVTQSPTHLIKTRGQQVTLRCSSQSGHNTVSWYQQALGQGPQFIFQYYREEENGRGNFPPRFSGLQFPNYSSELNVNALELDDSALYLCASSPGHTYEQYFGPGTRLTVT.

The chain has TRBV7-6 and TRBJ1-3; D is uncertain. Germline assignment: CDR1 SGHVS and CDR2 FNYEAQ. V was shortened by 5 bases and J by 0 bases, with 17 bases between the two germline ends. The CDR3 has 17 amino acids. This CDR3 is CASSPTSLLNSGNTIYF. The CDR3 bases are TGTGCCAGCAGCCCAACCAGTCTACTAAACTCTGGAAACACCATATATTTT.

CDR3 DNA: TGTGCCAGCAGCACAAAACAGGGAGATTATAGCAATCAGCCCCAGCATTTT. Amino acid sequence: CASSTKQGDYSNQPQHF. The rearrangement joins TRBV7-8 to TRBJ1-5; tentatively, D is TRBD1 (6 bases). Trimming cost V 5 bases and J 0 bases, with 17 bases left between them. CDR3 size: 17 residues. Germline CDR1 and CDR2: SGHVS and FQNEAQ.

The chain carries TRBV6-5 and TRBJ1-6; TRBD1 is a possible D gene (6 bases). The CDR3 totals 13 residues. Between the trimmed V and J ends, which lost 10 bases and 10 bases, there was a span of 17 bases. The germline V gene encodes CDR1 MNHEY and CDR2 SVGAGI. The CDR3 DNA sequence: TGTGCCATCAACAGGGACCCTGGGTCACCCCTCCACTTT. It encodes CAINRDPGSPLHF.

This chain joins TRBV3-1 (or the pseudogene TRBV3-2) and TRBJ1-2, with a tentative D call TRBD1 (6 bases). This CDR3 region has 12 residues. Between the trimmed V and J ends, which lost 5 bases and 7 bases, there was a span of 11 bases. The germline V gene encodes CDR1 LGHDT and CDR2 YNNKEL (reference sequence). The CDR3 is CASSAGEIGYTF. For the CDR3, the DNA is TGTGCCAGCAGCGCAGGGGAAATTGGCTACACCTTC.

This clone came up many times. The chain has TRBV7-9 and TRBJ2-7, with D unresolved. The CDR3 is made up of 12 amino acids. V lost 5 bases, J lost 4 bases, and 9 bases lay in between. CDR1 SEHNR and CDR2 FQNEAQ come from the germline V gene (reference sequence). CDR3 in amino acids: CASSHLRYEQYF. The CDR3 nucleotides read TGTGCCAGCAGCCATCTGCGGTACGAGCAGTACTTC.

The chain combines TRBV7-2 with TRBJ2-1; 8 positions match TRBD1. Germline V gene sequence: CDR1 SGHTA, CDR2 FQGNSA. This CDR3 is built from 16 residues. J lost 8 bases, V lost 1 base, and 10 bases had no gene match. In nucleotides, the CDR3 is TGTGCCAGCAGCTTAGGGCAGGGGGCGTCCGTCGATGAGCAGTTCTTC. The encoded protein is CASSLGQGASVDEQFF.

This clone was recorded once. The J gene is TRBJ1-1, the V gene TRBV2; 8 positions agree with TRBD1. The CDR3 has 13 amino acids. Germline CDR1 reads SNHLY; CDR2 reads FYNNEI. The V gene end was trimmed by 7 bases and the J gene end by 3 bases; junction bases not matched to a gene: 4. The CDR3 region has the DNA TGTGCCAGCAACAGGGGGTTGTACACTGAAGCTTTCTTT. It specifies CASNRGLYTEAFF.

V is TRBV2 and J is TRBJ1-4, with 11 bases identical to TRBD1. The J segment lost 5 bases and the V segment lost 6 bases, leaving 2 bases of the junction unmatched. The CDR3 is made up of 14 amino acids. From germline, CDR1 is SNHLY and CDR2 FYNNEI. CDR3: CASRGDRGNEKLFF. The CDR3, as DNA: TGTGCCAGCAGAGGGGACAGGGGGAATGAAAAACTGTTTTTT.

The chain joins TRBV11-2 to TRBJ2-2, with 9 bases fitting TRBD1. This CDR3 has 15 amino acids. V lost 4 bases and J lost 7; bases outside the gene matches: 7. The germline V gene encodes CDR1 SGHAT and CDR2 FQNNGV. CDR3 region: CASSSTGGAGGELFF. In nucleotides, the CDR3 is TGTGCCAGCAGCTCAACAGGGGGCGCGGGCGGGGAGCTGTTTTTT.

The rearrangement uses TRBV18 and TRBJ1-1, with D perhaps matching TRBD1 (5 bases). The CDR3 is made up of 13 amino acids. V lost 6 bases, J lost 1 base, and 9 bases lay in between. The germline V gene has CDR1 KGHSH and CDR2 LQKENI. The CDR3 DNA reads TGTGCCAGCTCGAGGGACTGGAACACTGAAGCTTTCTTT. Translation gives CASSRDWNTEAFF.

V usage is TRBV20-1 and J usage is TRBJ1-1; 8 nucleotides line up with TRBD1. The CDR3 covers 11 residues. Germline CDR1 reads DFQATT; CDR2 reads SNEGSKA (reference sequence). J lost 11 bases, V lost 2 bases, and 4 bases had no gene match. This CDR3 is CSARRGQVAFF. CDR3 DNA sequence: TGCAGTGCTAGACGGGGACAGGTGGCTTTCTTT.